Listed here are 22 T cell receptor beta chains from one sample, sequenced in a study of graft-versus-host responses after intestinal transplantation. Profiling relied on immunoSEQ multiplex PCR, and the TCRdb table lists in-frame clones only, not all of them. Among under 150,000 clones listed, roughly 92% were seen once. These TCRs are of unknown antigen specificity. The sequenced sample was unstimulated CD4+ T cells sorted from spleen or lymph node cells, obtained before intestinal transplant. The receptors were gathered from a human donor who received an intestinal transplant.

This clone occurred a few times. The rearrangement joins TRBV6-1 to TRBJ2-7, with 12 bases matching TRBD2. J was trimmed by 6 bases and V by 10 bases; bases with no gene match: 10. CDR3 length equals 14 residues. Per the germline V gene, CDR1 is MNHNS and CDR2 is SASEGT. CDR3 amino acids: CATRLAGAGGEQYF. CDR3 nucleotide sequence: TGTGCCACCAGACTAGCGGGGGCTGGGGGCGAGCAGTACTTC.

The rearrangement joins TRBV27 to TRBJ2-7, with D perhaps TRBD1 (5 bases). The V and J ends lost 5 bases and 8 bases respectively, with 19 bases between them. The length of the CDR3 is 14 residues. The germline V gene has CDR1 MNHEY and CDR2 SMNVEV (reference sequence). Here the CDR3 reads CASSPSTEPTKQYF. CDR3 sequence (DNA): TGTGCCAGCAGTCCCTCGACAGAACCTACGAAGCAGTACTTC.

In DNA, the CDR3 is TGTGCCAGCAGCCCCAGAAGGGGGAACTATGGCTACACCTTC. Amino acid sequence: CASSPRRGNYGYTF. J is TRBJ1-2 and V is TRBV9; weak D call: TRBD1 (6 bases). The germline V gene encodes CDR1 SGDLS and CDR2 YYNGEE. Deletions cut 4 bases from V and 2 bases from J, with 12 bases between. This CDR3 is 14 amino acids long.

The CDR3 DNA reads TGTGCCAGCAGCTTGGACGGAGGCAATCAGCCCCAGCATTTT. Encoded protein: CASSLDGGNQPQHF. V and J are TRBV5-4 and TRBJ1-5; D gene ambiguous. The CDR3 spans 14 residues. Germline loops: CDR1 SGHNT, CDR2 YYREEE (reference sequence). The germline V and J ends were trimmed by 0 bases and 2 bases, with 6 bases remaining between them.

This clone was recorded only once. This chain connects TRBV13 to TRBJ2-5; D gene uncertain. Germline V lookup: CDR1 PRHDT, CDR2 FYEKMQ (reference sequence). Trimming removed 2 bases at V and 7 bases at J, with 8 bases between. This CDR3 region has 12 residues. CDR3 bases: TGTGCCAGCAGCTTAAGCCTTGGGACCCAGTACTTC. This translates into CASSLSLGTQYF.

This clone was counted once. The V gene is TRBV14, the J gene TRBJ1-5; 7 positions match TRBD1. The CDR3 covers 17 residues. Unmatched junction bases numbered 9, after V lost 4 bases and J lost 0 bases. Germline lookup yields CDR1 SGHDN and CDR2 FVKESK. CDR3 coding DNA: TGTGCCAGCAGCCGCCCGACAGGGCGATATAGCAATCAGCCCCAGCATTTT. Translation gives CASSRPTGRYSNQPQHF.

CDR3 amino acids: CASSISASREQYF. In nucleotides, the CDR3 is TGTGCCAGTAGTATTTCAGCCTCTAGAGAGCAGTACTTC. The chain links TRBV19 to TRBJ2-7; D is undetermined. Germline CDR1 LNHDA, CDR2 SQIVND (reference sequence). V was shortened by 3 bases and J by 7 bases, with 13 bases between the two germline ends. CDR3 size: 13 residues.

The chain combines TRBV5-1 with TRBJ2-3; D is uncertain. Trimming left V 6 bases short and J 3 bases short, with 11 bases between. The CDR3 spans 13 residues. Germline loops: CDR1 SGHRS, CDR2 YFSETQ. The CDR3 reads CASTPGTTDTQYF. CDR3 coding DNA: TGCGCCAGCACCCCGGGCACGACAGATACGCAGTATTTT.

This chain joins TRBV19 and TRBJ2-7; 7 nucleotides match TRBD1. Germline-derived CDR1 and CDR2 are LNHDA and SQIVND (reference sequence). V shed 0 bases and J 6 bases; nucleotides not matched to a gene: 17. The CDR3 consists of 18 residues. CDR3: CASSIDESLRDSLTEQYF. The CDR3 DNA reads as TGTGCCAGTAGTATAGATGAAAGCCTCCGGGACAGCCTTACCGAGCAGTACTTC.

V is TRBV7-9 and J is TRBJ1-4; unclear D gene. V lost 2 bases to trimming and J lost 2 bases, with 6 bases between them. The CDR3 covers 14 residues. Germline V gene data show CDR1 as SEHNR and CDR2 as FQNEAQ (reference sequence). For the CDR3, the DNA is TGTGCCAGCAGCTTACGATCCACTAATGAAAAACTGTTTTTT. This sequence encodes CASSLRSTNEKLFF.

The V gene is TRBV7-9, the J gene TRBJ1-2; tentatively, D is TRBD1 (5 bases). The CDR3 loop spans 12 amino acids. Trimming removed 1 base from V and 7 bases from J, with 7 bases in between. CDR1 is SEHNR and CDR2 is FQNEAQ in the germline V gene (reference sequence). In DNA form, the CDR3 reads TGTGCCAGCAGCTTAGAAGGGGTTGGCTACACCTTC. Translating it yields CASSLEGVGYTF.

This chain links TRBV30 with TRBJ1-2, with TRBD1 identical over 7 bases. The ends lost 3 bases at V and 8 bases at J; junction bases unmatched: 6. CDR3 length equals 12 residues. Germline V gene sequence: CDR1 GTSNPN, CDR2 SVGIG (reference sequence). The CDR3 reads CAWSRTGEGYTF. The CDR3 bases are TGTGCCTGGAGCCGGACAGGAGAGGGCTACACCTTC.

The V gene is TRBV7-9, the J gene TRBJ2-7; D is uncertain. Germline V CDR1 and CDR2: SEHNR, FQNEAQ (reference sequence). Trimming removed 5 bases from V and 5 bases from J, with 10 bases in between. The CDR3 extends over 12 amino acids. CDR3 nucleotides: TGTGCCAGCAGCGCGAGCTGGGACGAGCAGTACTTC. Translating it yields CASSASWDEQYF.

The chain joins TRBV11-3 to TRBJ1-2; D is unresolved. Trimming took off 5 bases at V and 2 bases at J, with 12 bases between the two ends. Germline-derived CDR1 and CDR2 are SGHNT and YENEEA. The CDR3 loop spans 14 amino acids. For the CDR3, the DNA is TGTGCCAGCAGCGTCCAGGACGGCAACTATGGCTACACCTTC. The encoded protein is CASSVQDGNYGYTF.

The chain recombines TRBV7-2 with TRBJ1-1, with D unresolved. Trimming took 6 bases from V and 1 from J, leaving 6 bases between them. Germline assignment: CDR1 SGHTA and CDR2 FQGNSA. The CDR3 runs to 12 residues. The DNA for the CDR3 is TGTGCCAGCAGGACCTCGAACACTGAAGCTTTCTTT. Its translation: CASRTSNTEAFF.

The J gene is TRBJ1-1, the V gene TRBV2; D uncertain. V dropped 7 bases and J dropped 2 bases, with 5 bases sitting between them. This CDR3 has 11 residues. Germline V CDR1 and CDR2: SNHLY, FYNNEI. The CDR3 loop reads CASKVNTEAFF. CDR3 sequence (DNA): TGTGCCAGCAAGGTAAACACTGAAGCTTTCTTT.

CDR3 loop: CASSLWDSESGQFF. In nucleotides, the CDR3 is TGCGCCAGCAGCTTGTGGGACTCAGAGTCAGGGCAGTTCTTC. This chain connects TRBV5-1 to TRBJ2-1; TRBD2 might be the D (6 bases). The CDR3 is made up of 14 amino acids. Germline CDR1 is SGHRS and CDR2 is YFSETQ. With 1 base removed from V and 12 bases from J, the gap between germline ends came to 17 bases.

The genes are TRBV7-7 and TRBJ2-1; D is unresolved. CDR3 length: 13 residues. Trimming took off 2 bases at V and 2 bases at J, with 4 bases between the two ends. Germline CDR1 reads SSHAT; CDR2 reads FNYEAQ (reference sequence). The CDR3, as DNA: TGTGCCAGCAGCTTATCCGCCTACAATGAGCAGTTCTTC. As protein: CASSLSAYNEQFF.

This chain joins TRBV7-9 and TRBJ1-2; TRBD1 aligns across 8 bases. CDR3 size: 15 residues. Germline V gene sequence: CDR1 SEHNR, CDR2 FQNEAQ (reference sequence). J gave up 7 bases and V 0 bases, and 7 bases lay outside the gene matches. CDR3 amino acids: CASSLAGTGVSGYTF. CDR3 DNA: TGTGCCAGCAGCTTAGCGGGGACAGGTGTATCTGGCTACACCTTC.

The V call is TRBV6-5, the J call TRBJ2-7, with D tentatively TRBD2 (5 bases). V was cut by 6 bases and J by 0 bases, with 12 bases left in between. Germline V gene lookup returns CDR1 MNHEY and CDR2 SVGAGI. CDR3 length: 14 amino acids. For the CDR3, the DNA is TGTGCCAGCAGGGGCGGACTCCCCTCCTACGAGCAGTACTTC. Encoded protein: CASRGGLPSYEQYF.

The gene calls are TRBV18 and TRBJ1-1; the D is unclear. Deletions cut 6 bases from V and 6 bases from J, with 20 bases between. CDR1 and CDR2 from the germline V gene are KGHSH and LQKENI. This CDR3 has 15 residues. The CDR3 here is CASSNGGLRLAEAFF. In nucleotides, the CDR3 is TGTGCCAGCTCCAATGGCGGTCTCCGTTTGGCTGAAGCTTTCTTT.

The chain has TRBV6-1 and TRBJ1-1, with 9 nucleotides matching TRBD1. J was trimmed by 9 bases and V by 4 bases; bases with no gene match: 6. In germline, CDR1 is MNHNS, CDR2 SASEGT. CDR3 length equals 13 residues. DNA for the CDR3: TGTGCCAGCAGTGTGGGACAGGGTGAAAAAGCTTTCTTT. This gives the protein CASSVGQGEKAFF.